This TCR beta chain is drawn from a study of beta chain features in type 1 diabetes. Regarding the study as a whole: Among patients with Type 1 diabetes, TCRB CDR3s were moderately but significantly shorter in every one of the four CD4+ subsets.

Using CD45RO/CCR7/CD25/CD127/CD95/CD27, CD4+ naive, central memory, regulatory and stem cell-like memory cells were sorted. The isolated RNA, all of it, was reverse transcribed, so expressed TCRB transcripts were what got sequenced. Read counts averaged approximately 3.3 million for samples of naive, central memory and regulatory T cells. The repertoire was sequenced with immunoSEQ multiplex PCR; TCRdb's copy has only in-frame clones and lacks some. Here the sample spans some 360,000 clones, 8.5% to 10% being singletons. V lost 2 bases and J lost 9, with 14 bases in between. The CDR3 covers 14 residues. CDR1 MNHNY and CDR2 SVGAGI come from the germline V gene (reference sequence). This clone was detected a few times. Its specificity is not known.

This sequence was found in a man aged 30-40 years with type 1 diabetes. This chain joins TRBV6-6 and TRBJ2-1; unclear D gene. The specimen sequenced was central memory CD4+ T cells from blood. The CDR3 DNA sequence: TGTGCCAGCAGTTACCACACTACCCTGGGTGAGCAGTTCTTC. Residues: CASSYHTTLGEQFF.